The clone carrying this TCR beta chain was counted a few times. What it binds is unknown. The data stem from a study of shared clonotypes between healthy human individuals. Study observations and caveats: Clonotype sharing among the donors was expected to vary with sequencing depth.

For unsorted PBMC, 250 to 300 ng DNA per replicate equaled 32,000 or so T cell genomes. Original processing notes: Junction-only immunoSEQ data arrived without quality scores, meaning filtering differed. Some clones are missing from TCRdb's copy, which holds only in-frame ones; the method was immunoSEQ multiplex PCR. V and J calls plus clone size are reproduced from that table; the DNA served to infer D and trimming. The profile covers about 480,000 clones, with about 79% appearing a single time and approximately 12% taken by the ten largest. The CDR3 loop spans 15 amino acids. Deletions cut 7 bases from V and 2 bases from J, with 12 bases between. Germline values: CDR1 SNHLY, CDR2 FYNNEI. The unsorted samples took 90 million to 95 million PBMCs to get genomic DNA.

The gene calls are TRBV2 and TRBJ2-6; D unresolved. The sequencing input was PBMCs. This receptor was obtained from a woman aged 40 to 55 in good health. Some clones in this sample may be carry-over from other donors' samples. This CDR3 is CASKDTYAGANVLTF. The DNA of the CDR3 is TGTGCCAGCAAAGACACCTACGCTGGGGCCAACGTCCTGACTTTC.